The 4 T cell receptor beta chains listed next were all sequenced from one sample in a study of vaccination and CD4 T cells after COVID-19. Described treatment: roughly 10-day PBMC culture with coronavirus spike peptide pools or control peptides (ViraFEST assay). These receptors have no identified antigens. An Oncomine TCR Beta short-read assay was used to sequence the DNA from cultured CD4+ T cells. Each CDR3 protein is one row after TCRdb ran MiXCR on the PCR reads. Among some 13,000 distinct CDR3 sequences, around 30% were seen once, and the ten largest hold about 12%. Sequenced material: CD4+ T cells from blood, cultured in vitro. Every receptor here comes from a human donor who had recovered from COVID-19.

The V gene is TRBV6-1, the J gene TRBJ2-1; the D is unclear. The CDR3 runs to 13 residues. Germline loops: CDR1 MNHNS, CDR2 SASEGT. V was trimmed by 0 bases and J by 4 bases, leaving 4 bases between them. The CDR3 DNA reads TGTGCCAGCAGTGAAGCAGGATACAATGAGCAGTTCTTC. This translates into CASSEAGYNEQFF.

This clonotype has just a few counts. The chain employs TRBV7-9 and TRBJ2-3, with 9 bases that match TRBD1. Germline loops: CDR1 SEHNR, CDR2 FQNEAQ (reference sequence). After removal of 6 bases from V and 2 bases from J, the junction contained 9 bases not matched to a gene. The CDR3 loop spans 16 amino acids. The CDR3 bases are TGTGCCAGCAGTACCGCGACAGGGGGTCCCACAGATACGCAGTATTTT. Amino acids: CASSTATGGPTDTQYF.

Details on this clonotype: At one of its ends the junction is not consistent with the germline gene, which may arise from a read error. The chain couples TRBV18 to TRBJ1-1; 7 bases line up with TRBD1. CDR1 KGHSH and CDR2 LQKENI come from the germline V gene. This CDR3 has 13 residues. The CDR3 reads CASSPWLGAGGIF. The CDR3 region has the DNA TGTGCCAGCTCACCATGGCTGGGTGCAGGGGGAATCTTT.

As DNA, the CDR3 is TGCAGTGCTAGTCAGACCAGTCCCAGGGAGACCCAGTACTTC. This sequence encodes CSASQTSPRETQYF. The chain links TRBV20-1 to TRBJ2-5; D gene unclear. Trimming cost V 3 bases and J 5 bases, with 16 bases left between them. The CDR3 runs 14 residues. CDR1 DFQATT and CDR2 SNEGSKA come from the germline V gene (reference sequence).